The 30 T cell receptor beta chains listed next were all sequenced from one sample in a study of T cell clonotyping in hematopoietic cell transplantation. Produced via immunoSEQ multiplex PCR; TCRdb's table is partial and in-frame only. The table includes under 8,000 clones, roughly nine tenths detected once. The specimen was peripheral blood mononuclear cells, collected 180 days after allogeneic stem cell transplant. The receptors were gathered from a female patient aged 45-60 years who had an allogeneic stem cell transplant from an unrelated donor, so the T cells may come from the graft donor. Some clones in this sample may be carry-over from other donors' samples.

This rearrangement joins TRBV9 to TRBJ2-5; 7 bases line up with TRBD2. CDR1 and CDR2 (germline): SGDLS, YYNGEE. Trimming took 4 bases from V and 3 from J; bases not matched to a gene: 12. This CDR3 contains 16 residues. Here the CDR3 DNA reads TGTGCCAGCAGCCCTAGCGGCCTAGCGAGTGAAGAGACCCAGTACTTC. Its protein is CASSPSGLASEETQYF.

This chain joins TRBV4-1 and TRBJ1-2; 9 bases align to TRBD1. Germline V lookup: CDR1 MGHRA, CDR2 YSYEKL. V lost 0 bases and J lost 8; bases outside the gene matches: 10. CDR3 length: 16 amino acids. The CDR3 DNA reads TGCGCCAGCAGCCAAGAAGGTGGGACAGGGTTTGACGGCTACACCTTC. It is translated as CASSQEGGTGFDGYTF.

This chain connects TRBV30 to TRBJ2-1; 7 positions match TRBD2. Germline V gene sequence: CDR1 GTSNPN, CDR2 SVGIG (reference sequence). V was pared by 6 bases and J by 15 bases, with 8 bases of the junction left unmatched. This CDR3 has 10 residues. DNA for the CDR3: TGTGCCTGCGGGGGGTCCCGACGGTTCTTC. It specifies CACGGSRRFF. The variable domain in full, completed from reference TRBV30 and TRBJ2-1, reads SQTIHQWPATLVQPVGSPLSLECTVEGTSNPNLYWYRQAAGRGLQLLFYSVGIGQISSEVPQNLSASRPQDRQFILSSKKLLLSDSGFYLCACGGSRRFFGPGTRLTVL.

This clone appeared once. V and J are TRBV6-1 and TRBJ1-6; 7 bases are shared with TRBD1. The junction had 6 bases not matched to a gene; V was cut back by 8 bases and J by 8 bases. The CDR3 extends over 13 amino acids. Germline V gene lookup returns CDR1 MNHNS and CDR2 SASEGT. This chain's CDR3 is CASQTGRDSPLHF. The CDR3 DNA sequence: TGTGCCAGCCAGACAGGGCGAGATTCACCCCTCCACTTT.

The chain recombines TRBV29-1 with TRBJ2-7; TRBD1 matches 10 bases. Germline trimming cut 1 base from V and 3 bases from J; bases unmatched to any gene: 0. This CDR3 spans 13 amino acids. In germline, CDR1 is SQVTM, CDR2 ANQGSEA. CDR3 protein: CSVEGTGGYEQYF. As DNA, the CDR3 is TGCAGCGTTGAAGGGACAGGGGGCTACGAGCAGTACTTC.

This clone was recorded once. The chain has TRBV7-8 and TRBJ1-4; the D is unclear. Per the germline V gene, CDR1 is SGHVS and CDR2 is FQNEAQ. V dropped 2 bases and J dropped 11 bases, with 12 bases sitting between them. The CDR3 covers 13 residues. The CDR3 protein is CASSLYEGWKLFF. DNA for the CDR3: TGTGCCAGCAGCTTATACGAGGGTTGGAAACTGTTTTTT. Drawing the rest from reference TRBV7-8 and TRBJ1-4, the complete variable domain is GAGVSQSPRYKVAKRGQDVALRCDPISGHVSLFWYQQALGQGPEFLTYFQNEAQLDKSGLPSDRFFAERPEGSVSTLKIQRTQQEDSAVYLCASSLYEGWKLFFGSGTQLSVL.

The rearrangement links TRBV7-8 to TRBJ1-3; no clear D. Per germline, CDR1 SGHVS and CDR2 FQNEAQ. The V end was cut by 1 base, the J end by 3 bases, with 7 bases between. The CDR3 consists of 14 residues. CDR3 DNA: TGTGCCAGCAGCTTAGAGTGGCTTGGAAACACCATATATTTT. Protein product: CASSLEWLGNTIYF.

The rearrangement uses TRBV29-1 and TRBJ2-7; 7 bases are a match to TRBD2. The CDR3 has 12 residues. V was clipped by 1 base and J by 5 bases; unmatched bases: 2. The germline V gene has CDR1 SQVTM and CDR2 ANQGSEA. The CDR3 DNA is TGCAGCGTTGAAGGGGGAGGGAACGAGCAGTACTTC. Translation: CSVEGGGNEQYF.

This chain uses TRBV7-8 with TRBJ2-5; D is undetermined. With 5 bases removed from V and 0 bases from J, the gap between germline ends came to 10 bases. Germline V gene sequence: CDR1 SGHVS, CDR2 FQNEAQ. This CDR3 spans 14 amino acids. The CDR3 DNA reads as TGTGCCAGCAGCCACCGATCACACCAAGAGACCCAGTACTTC. This gives the protein CASSHRSHQETQYF.

The CDR3 DNA reads TGTGCCAGCAGTTACTCTACAGGGGGCGTCTATGGCTACACCTTC. Protein product: CASSYSTGGVYGYTF. V usage is TRBV6-5 and J usage is TRBJ1-2; TRBD1 matches at 9 bases. CDR3 length equals 15 residues. Per germline, CDR1 MNHEY and CDR2 SVGAGI. Trimming took 0 bases from V and 4 from J; bases not matched to a gene: 3.

The chain combines TRBV23-1 with TRBJ1-2; 9 bases line up with TRBD1. TRBV23-1 is placed among ORFs of uncertain function. The CDR3 sequence is 14 residues long. Trimming at V came to 7 bases and at J to 6 bases, leaving 9 bases not matched to a gene. As DNA, the CDR3 is TGCGCCAGCACCATAGGACAGGGGCGGGATGGCTACACCTTC. Translated, it gives CASTIGQGRDGYTF.

The V call is TRBV10-3, the J call TRBJ2-7; D is possibly TRBD2 (5 bases). This CDR3 has 13 residues. Trimming removed 2 bases from V and 5 bases from J, with 10 bases in between. The V gene's germline CDR1 is ENHRY and CDR2 SYGVKD. This chain's CDR3 is CAISEGLVDEQYF. The CDR3 coding sequence is TGTGCCATCAGTGAGGGACTTGTCGACGAGCAGTACTTC.

J is TRBJ2-2 and V is TRBV11-3, with 10 bases fitting TRBD1. Looked up from germline, CDR1 is SGHNT and CDR2 is YENEEA. This CDR3 is 15 amino acids long. With V trimmed by 4 bases and J by 5 bases, 4 bases remained unmatched. Here the CDR3 reads CASSSDRGHTGELFF. CDR3 DNA: TGTGCCAGCAGCTCAGACAGGGGGCATACCGGGGAGCTGTTTTTT. The variable domain in full, completed from reference TRBV11-3 and TRBJ2-2, reads EAGVVQSPRYKIIEKKQPVAFWCNPISGHNTLYWYLQNLGQGPELLIRYENEEAVDDSQLPKDRFSAERLKGVDSTLKIQPAELGDSAVYLCASSSDRGHTGELFFGEGSRLTVL.

This clone was detected only once. This sequence joins TRBV18 and TRBJ2-7; either TRBD1 or TRBD2 may fit D (5 bases each). Germline CDR1 and CDR2: KGHSH and LQKENI. The CDR3 extends over 15 amino acids. The ends were cut back, 4 bases at V and 0 bases at J, with 13 bases in the middle. CDR3 in DNA: TGTGCCAGCTCACTATGGGACGGCAGCTCCTACGAGCAGTACTTC. Amino acid sequence: CASSLWDGSSYEQYF.

This clone has a single count. V is TRBV10-3 and J is TRBJ1-5; the match to TRBD1 covers 7 bases. Germline-derived CDR1 and CDR2 are ENHRY and SYGVKD. The length of the CDR3 is 13 residues. With 5 bases clipped from V and 6 bases from J, the junction kept 4 bases outside the gene matches. The CDR3 bases are TGTGCCATCAGTAGGGACAGAAGTCAGCCCCAGCATTTT. It translates to CAISRDRSQPQHF.

V is TRBV4-1 and J is TRBJ2-3; 8 nucleotides match TRBD2. The CDR3 sequence is 17 residues long. The germline gives CDR1 MGHRA, CDR2 YSYEKL. The V and J ends lost 0 bases and 2 bases, in that order; junction bases with no gene match: 7. This CDR3 is CASSQEVAGLYTDTQYF. The CDR3 DNA is TGCGCCAGCAGCCAAGAGGTAGCGGGGCTCTACACAGATACGCAGTATTTT.

This chain uses TRBV5-6 with TRBJ2-7; D may be TRBD1 or TRBD2 (6 bases each). V dropped 4 bases and J dropped 1 base, with 12 bases sitting between them. CDR3 size: 14 residues. Germline V CDR1 and CDR2: SGHDT, YYEEEE. CDR3 sequence reads: CASSPGAGSYEQYF. CDR3 bases: TGTGCCAGCAGCCCGGGGGCAGGGTCCTACGAGCAGTACTTC.

The chain carries TRBV6-6 and TRBJ2-5; 7 bases are shared with TRBD1. The V and J ends lost 8 bases and 11 bases, in that order; junction bases with no gene match: 5. Germline CDR1 reads MNHNY; CDR2 reads SVGAGI (reference sequence). CDR3 size: 10 residues. CDR3 loop: CASGTVRQYF. The CDR3 nucleotides read TGTGCCAGCGGGACAGTTCGGCAGTACTTC.

This clone turned up a few times. This chain links TRBV7-9 with TRBJ2-3; 7 bases match TRBD1. This CDR3 is built from 13 residues. The V gene end was trimmed by 5 bases and the J gene end by 4 bases; junction bases not matched to a gene: 3. The germline V gene has CDR1 SEHNR and CDR2 FQNEAQ (reference sequence). DNA of the CDR3: TGTGCCAGCAGCCGGGACAGCGCAGATACGCAGTATTTT. Translated: CASSRDSADTQYF. Filled out from reference TRBV7-9 and TRBJ2-3, the complete variable domain reads DTGVSQNPRHKITKRGQNVTFRCDPISEHNRLYWYRQTLGQGPEFLTYFQNEAQLEKSRLLSDRFSAERPKGSFSTLEIQRTEQGDSAMYLCASSRDSADTQYFGPGTRLTVL.

J is TRBJ2-7 and V is TRBV28; D is undetermined. From germline, CDR1 is MDHEN and CDR2 SYDVKM. The V end was cut by 4 bases, the J end by 3 bases, with 13 bases between. The CDR3 covers 14 residues. In DNA form, the CDR3 reads TGTGCCAGCAGTTCCTTAGGTCCCGACTACGAGCAGTACTTC. As protein: CASSSLGPDYEQYF.

The CDR3 here is CSARVAYEQYF. CDR3 bases: TGCAGCGCCCGGGTAGCATACGAGCAGTACTTC. The chain couples TRBV29-1 to TRBJ2-7, with D unclear. The CDR3 sequence is 11 residues long. The V and J ends lost 7 bases and 4 bases respectively, with 11 bases between them. CDR1 and CDR2 from the germline V gene are SQVTM and ANQGSEA.

The DNA of the CDR3 is TGTGCCAGCAGTCGACGCTCACAGGGGCGGAATGAAAAACTGTTTTTT. This codes for CASSRRSQGRNEKLFF. The rearrangement links TRBV6-6 to TRBJ1-4; 7 bases map to TRBD1. The germline gives CDR1 MNHNY, CDR2 SVGAGI (reference sequence). The length of the CDR3 is 16 residues. J lost 5 bases, V lost 5 bases, and 11 bases had no gene match.

The genes are TRBV27 and TRBJ2-2, with 8 bases aligning to TRBD1. CDR1 and CDR2 from the germline V gene are MNHEY and SMNVEV (reference sequence). J gave up 3 bases and V 8 bases, and 8 bases lay outside the gene matches. This CDR3 comprises 15 residues. The CDR3 loop is CASSTGTGHTGELFF. The DNA of the CDR3 is TGTGCCAGCTCGACCGGGACAGGTCACACCGGGGAGCTGTTTTTT.

This clone turned up a few times. The J gene is TRBJ1-1, the V gene TRBV19, with D hard to call. The germline V gene has CDR1 LNHDA and CDR2 SQIVND (reference sequence). CDR3 length: 14 residues. Between the trimmed V and J ends, which lost 1 base and 4 bases, there was a span of 10 bases. The CDR3 loop reads CASSIGPLTTEAFF. The CDR3 DNA sequence: TGTGCCAGTAGTATAGGCCCCCTGACCACTGAAGCTTTCTTT.

The CDR3 sequence is CASSLLPGLETQYF. The CDR3 nucleotides are TGCGCCAGCAGCTTACTGCCGGGACTAGAGACCCAGTACTTC. The rearrangement links TRBV5-1 to TRBJ2-5; possibly TRBD2 for D (6 bases). The V gene lost 2 bases and the J gene lost 4 bases, with 12 bases spanning the gap. Germline loops: CDR1 SGHRS, CDR2 YFSETQ. The length of the CDR3 is 14 residues. The full variable domain, in which reference TRBV5-1 and TRBJ2-5 provide the parts outside the CDR3, is KAGVTQTPRYLIKTRGQQVTLSCSPISGHRSVSWYQQTPGQGLQFLFEYFSETQRNKGNFPGRFSGRQFSNSRSEMNVSTLELGDSALYLCASSLLPGLETQYFGPGTRLLVL.

The chain joins TRBV18 to TRBJ1-5; D gene ambiguous. Trimming pared 2 bases from V and 5 bases from J, leaving 7 bases between. CDR3 length: 13 residues. Germline lookup yields CDR1 KGHSH and CDR2 LQKENI. CDR3 nucleotide sequence: TGTGCCAGCTCACCATTACGGGATCAGCCCCAGCATTTT. Protein sequence: CASSPLRDQPQHF.

This chain connects TRBV2 to TRBJ2-7; D possibly corresponds to TRBD2 (5 bases). V lost 6 bases and J lost 4, with 10 bases in between. CDR1 is SNHLY, CDR2 FYNNEI, per germline. The length of the CDR3 is 12 residues. The CDR3: CASSASGYEQYF. The CDR3 DNA reads as TGTGCCAGCAGCGCCTCGGGGTACGAGCAGTACTTC.

The V gene is TRBV10-1, the J gene TRBJ1-5; D gene ambiguous. Germline V gene lookup returns CDR1 WNHNN and CDR2 SYGVQD (reference sequence). V lost 0 bases and J lost 0, with 3 bases in between. The CDR3 loop spans 14 amino acids. CDR3 nucleotides: TGCGCCAGCAGTGAGTCTGATAGCAATCAGCCCCAGCATTTT. Amino acid sequence: CASSESDSNQPQHF.

The J gene is TRBJ1-2, the V gene TRBV2; D may be TRBD1 (6 bases). Germline V gene data show CDR1 as SNHLY and CDR2 as FYNNEI. This CDR3 is built from 15 residues. V was trimmed by 7 bases and J by 2 bases, leaving 17 bases between them. The CDR3 reads CASKGDGGRNYGYTF. CDR3 nucleotides: TGTGCCAGCAAGGGGGATGGCGGACGGAACTATGGCTACACCTTC.

This clone has only a few counts. This likely comes from a read error, as the CDR3 has no conserved phenylalanine or tryptophan at its end. CDR3 coding DNA: TGTGCCAGCAGCTTAGGACCGGTTGGATACACTGAAGCTTTCCTT. This gives the protein CASSLGPVGYTEAFL. V and J are TRBV11-3 and TRBJ1-1; D is ambiguous. The CDR3 contains 15 residues. The germline V gene encodes CDR1 SGHNT and CDR2 YENEEA. V dropped 1 base and J dropped 3 bases, with 12 bases sitting between them.